Listed here are 13 T cell receptor beta chains from one sample, sequenced in a study of CD4 T cells in relation to SARS-CoV-2 and coronaviruses. Generated by immunoSEQ multiplex PCR, the TCRdb table keeps only in-frame clones and is missing some. This table has about 22,000 clones, 70% to 80% appearing once. These receptors lack a known antigen. CD4+ T cells from unexposed donors were obtained before the COVID-19 pandemic (2011-2018). After approximately ten days of culture, CD4+ T cells were isolated. The sample comprised CD4+ T cells from PBMCs, cultured in vitro. These receptors came from a human donor in good health.

The chain employs TRBV7-7 and TRBJ2-7; a weak D match, TRBD2 (5 bases). V was cut by 5 bases and J by 1 base, with 15 bases left in between. This CDR3 spans 15 amino acids. Germline assignment: CDR1 SSHAT and CDR2 FNYEAQ (reference sequence). The CDR3 nucleotides are TGTGCCAGCAGCCACCGCGGGCCTAAGTCCTACGAGCAGTACTTC. It codes for CASSHRGPKSYEQYF.

This clone was picked up a small number of times. J is TRBJ1-6 and V is TRBV19, with D perhaps TRBD1 (5 bases). V lost 4 bases, J lost 0 bases, and 19 bases lay in between. The CDR3 contains 19 residues. CDR1 is LNHDA and CDR2 is SQIVND in the germline V gene (reference sequence). The CDR3, as DNA: TGTGCCAGTAGTAAGGGGACTCGGGCGATTGGCTCCTATAATTCACCCCTCCACTTT. Translation: CASSKGTRAIGSYNSPLHF.

Within the sample, this clone is medium-sized. The chain carries TRBV7-8 and TRBJ2-2; D perhaps matches TRBD2 (6 bases). Germline V gene data show CDR1 as SGHVS and CDR2 as FQNEAQ. The CDR3 has 17 amino acids. V lost 4 bases, J lost 5 bases, and 20 bases lay in between. CDR3 amino acids: CASSYRLGSEGTGELFF. For the CDR3, the DNA is TGTGCCAGCAGCTATAGACTAGGGTCCGAGGGTACCGGGGAGCTGTTTTTT. Using reference TRBV7-8 and TRBJ2-2 for the parts outside the CDR3, the full variable domain is GAGVSQSPRYKVAKRGQDVALRCDPISGHVSLFWYQQALGQGPEFLTYFQNEAQLDKSGLPSDRFFAERPEGSVSTLKIQRTQQEDSAVYLCASSYRLGSEGTGELFFGEGSRLTVL.

The chain recombines TRBV19 with TRBJ2-7, with D perhaps matching TRBD1 (5 bases). Deletions cut 0 bases from V and 6 bases from J, with 15 bases between. The germline gives CDR1 LNHDA, CDR2 SQIVND (reference sequence). The CDR3 contains 15 residues. CDR3 in amino acids: CASSIDWGRAGEQYF. CDR3 nucleotide sequence: TGTGCCAGTAGTATAGATTGGGGCAGGGCCGGCGAGCAGTACTTC.

This rearrangement joins TRBV19 to TRBJ1-6; possibly TRBD1 for D (5 bases). The CDR3 contains 15 residues. Germline CDR1 is LNHDA and CDR2 is SQIVND (reference sequence). Trimming took off 3 bases at V and 10 bases at J, with 16 bases between the two ends. In DNA, the CDR3 is TGTGCCAGTAGTATTTCCCAGGGTTTGGAGTCACCCCTCCACTTT. Amino acid sequence: CASSISQGLESPLHF.

The chain employs TRBV3-1 (or the pseudogene TRBV3-2) and TRBJ2-7, with 11 nucleotides matching TRBD2. V shed 4 bases, J shed 2 bases, and the junction held 4 bases outside the gene matches. The CDR3 has 15 amino acids. The germline V gene encodes CDR1 LGHDT and CDR2 YNNKEL (reference sequence). The CDR3 sequence is CASSLGTSGAYEQYF. The DNA for the CDR3 is TGTGCCAGCAGCCTAGGGACTAGCGGAGCCTACGAGCAGTACTTC.

CDR3 sequence (DNA): TGTGCCACCAGTGGGGGGGGAGCGGAGAGCTCCTACGAGCAGTACTTC. Its translation: CATSGGGAESSYEQYF. This chain joins TRBV24-1 and TRBJ2-7; TRBD2 agrees at 7 bases. Germline V CDR1 and CDR2: KGHDR, SFDVKD. This CDR3 spans 16 amino acids. Germline trimming cut 5 bases from V and 0 bases from J; bases unmatched to any gene: 9.

The table lists this clone with a few counts. This rearrangement joins TRBV28 to TRBJ1-5, with D maybe TRBD1 (5 bases). Germline CDR1 is MDHEN and CDR2 is SYDVKM. V was cut by 5 bases and J by 6 bases, with 8 bases left in between. CDR3 size: 12 residues. CDR3 region: CASSPGVQPQHF. The CDR3, as DNA: TGTGCCAGCAGTCCGGGGGTTCAGCCCCAGCATTTT.

J is TRBJ1-5 and V is TRBV4-1; D may be TRBD1 (5 bases). V was cut by 1 base and J by 7 bases, with 14 bases left in between. The CDR3 has 15 amino acids. Germline V gene sequence: CDR1 MGHRA, CDR2 YSYEKL. CDR3 sequence (DNA): TGCGCCAGCAGCCAAGCAGTTGGGGCCCAACAGCCCCAGCATTTT. This encodes CASSQAVGAQQPQHF.

The chain couples TRBV18 to TRBJ2-1, with 8 positions matching TRBD1. Looked up from germline, CDR1 is KGHSH and CDR2 is LQKENI. CDR3 length: 15 amino acids. The V and J ends lost 3 bases and 2 bases, in that order; junction bases with no gene match: 3. The CDR3 loop reads CASSPRQGTYNEQFF. CDR3 nucleotide sequence: TGTGCCAGCTCACCGCGACAGGGGACCTACAATGAGCAGTTCTTC.

This clone came up a few times. V and J are TRBV19 and TRBJ2-7, with D possibly matching TRBD2 (6 bases). Trimming cost V 1 base and J 1 base, with 11 bases left between them. The CDR3 runs 15 residues. CDR1 is LNHDA, CDR2 SQIVND, per germline (reference sequence). CDR3 bases: TGTGCCAGTAGTATAGGGCGGGACTGGTCCTACGAGCAGTACTTC. Its protein product is CASSIGRDWSYEQYF.

In this sample, this clone turned up once. J is TRBJ1-1 and V is TRBV18; D gene uncertain. V was shortened by 1 base and J by 11 bases, with 11 bases between the two germline ends. CDR3 length: 12 amino acids. The germline gives CDR1 KGHSH, CDR2 LQKENI. CDR3 sequence: CASSPLTQDAFF. The CDR3 DNA reads as TGTGCCAGCTCACCACTGACCCAGGATGCTTTCTTT.

A single count supports this clone. The V and J genes are TRBV10-3 and TRBJ1-4, with TRBD1 matching 7 bases. V trimming: 9 bases; J trimming: 2 bases; junction bases outside the gene matches: 9. The CDR3 has 15 amino acids. CDR1 is ENHRY and CDR2 is SYGVKD in the germline V gene. For the CDR3, the DNA is TGTGCCATTGAGAAACCGGGACAGACTAATGAAAAACTGTTTTTT. Amino acids: CAIEKPGQTNEKLFF.